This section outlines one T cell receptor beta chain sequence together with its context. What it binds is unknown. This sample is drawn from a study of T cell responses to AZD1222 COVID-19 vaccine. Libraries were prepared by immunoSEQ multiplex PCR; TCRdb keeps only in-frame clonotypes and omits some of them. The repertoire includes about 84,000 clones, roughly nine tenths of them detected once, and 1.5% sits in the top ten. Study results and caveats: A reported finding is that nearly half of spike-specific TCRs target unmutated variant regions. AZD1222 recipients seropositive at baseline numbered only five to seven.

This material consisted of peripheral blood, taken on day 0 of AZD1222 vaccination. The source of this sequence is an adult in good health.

CDR3: CASSQGQGAGADTQYF. CDR3 nucleotides: TGCGCCAGCAGCCAGGGGCAGGGGGCGGGCGCAGATACGCAGTATTTT. The chain has TRBV4-1 and TRBJ2-3, with 8 bases matching TRBD1. With V trimmed by 3 bases and J by 4 bases, 9 bases remained unmatched. This CDR3 has 16 residues. Per the germline V gene, CDR1 is MGHRA and CDR2 is YSYEKL.